The sequence of this T cell receptor beta chain was determined in a study of blood T cell repertoires in COVID-19. Study-wide context: Collection of acute and convalescent COVID-19 samples took place in the United States, Italy and Spain. Nucleic acid was either cDNA or gDNA, and it came from T cells, B-cell-depleted T cells, or PBMCs.

Original handling: From reference gene primer amplification, estimates of nucleated cell counts were derived. Assay used: immunoSEQ multiplex PCR; TCRdb lists only in-frame clones, some missing. V and J calls and clone size follow that table, whereas D and trimming were derived from the DNA. The profile covers about 43,000 clones, with roughly 87% appearing a single time and about 16% taken by the ten largest. Trimming shortened V by 0 bases and J by 6 bases, and 14 bases separated the two germline ends. From germline, CDR1 is LGHDT and CDR2 YNNKEL (reference sequence). The CDR3 length is 16 residues.

This chain uses TRBV3-1 (or the pseudogene TRBV3-2) with TRBJ2-2, with D possibly being TRBD2 (5 bases). This clonotype was sampled from a man in his sixties with active COVID-19. The specimen sequenced was peripheral blood. The CDR3 DNA follows: TGTGCCAGCAGCCAAGATCGGGGTCTATGGCCCGGGGAGCTGTTTTTT. Translation: CASSQDRGLWPGELFF.